These T cell receptor beta chains were read from a single sample in a study of blood T cell repertoires in COVID-19. Profiling relied on immunoSEQ multiplex PCR, and the TCRdb table lists in-frame clones only, not all of them. The data hold 100,000 to 150,000 clones, with around three quarters observed a single time. The specimen was peripheral blood. The receptors were sampled from a man in his forties with active or convalescent COVID-19. Both conserved end residues are part of each CDR3. The D gene is left open where the match is weak. Where a row states a size, it is once, few, many or the class of an expanded clone; other rows omit it.

d_call	clone_size	v_call	j_call	cdr3_nt	cdr3_aa
TRBD1	few	TRBV28	TRBJ1-4	TGTGCCAGCAGTCCCTCCGGGACAGCAACTAATGAAAAACTGTTTTTT	CASSPSGTATNEKLFF
TRBD1	.	TRBV24-1	TRBJ2-3	TGTGCCACCAGTACGGCCAGGGGGTCAGATACGCAGTATTTT	CATSTARGSDTQYF
.	few	TRBV10-3	TRBJ2-2	TGTGCCATCAGCCGGACGGAGGACGTGAACACCGGGGAGCTGTTTTTT	CAISRTEDVNTGELFF
.	.	TRBV6-5	TRBJ1-3	TGTGCCAGCAGTTACCACAACTCTGGAAACACCATATATTTT	CASSYHNSGNTIYF
TRBD1	.	TRBV7-2	TRBJ2-7	TGTGCCAGCAGCTTAGACAGGGGGACATACGAGCAGTACTTC	CASSLDRGTYEQYF
.	.	TRBV2	TRBJ1-2	TGTGCCAGCAGCCGGGAGGATAACTATGGCTACACCTTC	CASSREDNYGYTF
.	.	TRBV5-4	TRBJ2-6	TGTGCCAGCAGCTTGGGGTTAGTCTCTGGGGCCAACGTCCTGACTTTC	CASSLGLVSGANVLTF
TRBD1	.	TRBV15	TRBJ1-1	TGTGCCACCAGCACTAGACAGGGAAACACTGAAGCTTTCTTT	CATSTRQGNTEAFF
TRBD1	.	TRBV6-4	TRBJ1-2	TGTGCCAGCAGCCCGGACAGGGCTAACTATGGCTACACCTTC	CASSPDRANYGYTF
.	few	TRBV9	TRBJ1-1	TGTGCCAGCAGCGTAGGCCTGGCGGGCACTGAAGCTTTCTTT	CASSVGLAGTEAFF
.	.	TRBV11-3	TRBJ2-1	TGTGCCAGCAGCTTAGTGGGCGGGGCAGAGCAGTTCTTC	CASSLVGGAEQFF
.	.	TRBV3-1/TRBV3-2	TRBJ2-1	TGTGCCAGCAGCCCCCTAGGAAGAAGCTCCTACAATGAGCAGTTCTTC	CASSPLGRSSYNEQFF
.	.	TRBV4-3	TRBJ2-2	TGCGCCAGCAGCCAAGCGCCAGGGGGGACCGGGGAGCTGTTTTTT	CASSQAPGGTGELFF
.	.	TRBV7-8	TRBJ2-1	TGTGCCAGCAGCTTAGTCCCCTCGAGCAATGAGCAGTTCTTC	CASSLVPSSNEQFF
.	.	TRBV19	TRBJ2-1	TGTGCCAGTAGTAGGGGGGCTAGCGGATACAATGAGCAGTTCTTC	CASSRGASGYNEQFF
.	.	TRBV4-3	TRBJ1-4	TGCGCCAGCAGCCAAGAGGGGCAGGGCATTCGTGAAAAACTGTTTTTT	CASSQEGQGIREKLFF
TRBD1	once	TRBV7-9	TRBJ1-2	TGTGCCAGCAGCCCATGGGACAGGGAAAACTATGGCTACACCTTC	CASSPWDRENYGYTF
TRBD2	few	TRBV4-2	TRBJ2-6	TGTGCCAGCAGCCCCGAGGGCGGGGGGACCGGGGCCAACGTCCTGACTTTC	CASSPEGGGTGANVLTF
.	.	TRBV7-2	TRBJ1-2	TGTGCCAGCAGCATACAGGCTCCCTATGGCTACACCTTC	CASSIQAPYGYTF
TRBD2	.	TRBV14	TRBJ2-3	TGTGCCAGCAGCCGGACTAGCGGGGGGCCAATAACAGATACGCAGTATTTT	CASSRTSGGPITDTQYF
.	.	TRBV7-9	TRBJ2-2	TGTGCCAGCCGAAACGGGAACGGGGAGCTGTTTTTT	CASRNGNGELFF
TRBD1	.	TRBV28	TRBJ1-2	TGTGCCAGCAGTTCCGGGACAGTGTTCTATGGCTACACCTTC	CASSSGTVFYGYTF
.	.	TRBV7-6	TRBJ2-1	TGTGCCAGCAGCTTGACAGAAGTTCGGGATGAGCAGTTCTTC	CASSLTEVRDEQFF
.	.	TRBV4-1	TRBJ1-3	TGCGCCAGCAGCCTATCGGGGGGGGGTGGAAACACCATATATTTT	CASSLSGGGGNTIYF
.	.	TRBV27	TRBJ2-2	TGTGCCAGCAGTTTATCGGGGGCGGGCGGGGAGCTGTTTTTT	CASSLSGAGGELFF
.	few	TRBV5-1	TRBJ1-1	TGCGCCAGCAGTGTCCTACCGTGGGCGAACACTGAAGCTTTCTTT	CASSVLPWANTEAFF
TRBD1	.	TRBV5-1	TRBJ2-5	TGCGCCAGCAGAAGACAGGGGGAGACCCAGTACTTC	CASRRQGETQYF
TRBD1	.	TRBV5-1	TRBJ2-1	TGCGCCAGCAGGACGGACAGGGCTTTTGGCTACAATGAGCAGTTCTTC	CASRTDRAFGYNEQFF
TRBD1	.	TRBV3-1/TRBV3-2	TRBJ2-5	TGTGCCAGCAGCCAAAGGACAGGTGCATCGGGGACCCAGTACTTC	CASSQRTGASGTQYF
TRBD1	.	TRBV24-1	TRBJ2-1	TGTGCCACCAGTGATGTCCGGGACCGACAGGGCAATGAGCAGTTCTTC	CATSDVRDRQGNEQFF
TRBD1	.	TRBV7-2	TRBJ2-2	TGTGCCAGCAGCAAAAAACCTACAGGGGGTATCACCGGGGAGCTGTTTTTT	CASSKKPTGGITGELFF
.	.	TRBV12-5	TRBJ2-3	TGTGCTAGTGGCCCCGGACAGAGCACAGATACGCAGTATTTT	CASGPGQSTDTQYF
.	.	TRBV9	TRBJ1-2	TGTGCCAGCAGCGCTCACCTAGACAGGCTTAACTATGGCTACACCTTC	CASSAHLDRLNYGYTF
TRBD2	.	TRBV30	TRBJ2-7	TGTGCCTGGAGTGAAGAACTAGCGGGAGGGCTGGACGAGCAGTACTTC	CAWSEELAGGLDEQYF
TRBD2	.	TRBV4-1	TRBJ2-7	TGCGCCAGCAGCCAGCAAGGACTAGCGGGGGTCTACGAGCAGTACTTC	CASSQQGLAGVYEQYF
TRBD1	.	TRBV27	TRBJ2-7	TGTGCCAGCAGTGGGACAGGGGGCCTTATCTACGAGCAGTACTTC	CASSGTGGLIYEQYF
.	.	TRBV6-5	TRBJ1-6	TGTGCCAGCAAATCTAGCGGGGGTGTGCCTCTCCAACATTTT	CASKSSGGVPLQHF
TRBD1	.	TRBV30	TRBJ2-2	TGTGCCTGGAGAAAGGGGGACAGATACACCGGGGAGCTGTTTTTT	CAWRKGDRYTGELFF
.	.	TRBV10-3	TRBJ1-2	TGTGCCATCAATGCAGGGGACGTCTATGGCTACACCTTC	CAINAGDVYGYTF
.	.	TRBV7-2	TRBJ1-3	TGTGCCAGCAGCTTAGACACGGGGGACACCATATATTTT	CASSLDTGDTIYF
.	.	TRBV28	TRBJ2-5	TGTGCCAGTAAATCAGGTCCAGAGACCCAGTACTTC	CASKSGPETQYF
.	.	TRBV19	TRBJ1-4	TGTGCCAGTAGTATGGAAGGCCCGAGGTTAGGTGAAAAACTGTTTTTT	CASSMEGPRLGEKLFF
.	.	TRBV7-6	TRBJ1-5	TGTGCCAGCAGCTCAAACAATCAGCCCCAGCATTTT	CASSSNNQPQHF
TRBD1	.	TRBV5-4	TRBJ2-1	TGTGCCAGCAGCCCCCGCTTACAGGGGGCTCTCGATGAGCAGTTCTTC	CASSPRLQGALDEQFF
TRBD1	.	TRBV2	TRBJ1-4	TGTGCCAGCAGCGGGACAGAAGTTAATGAAAAACTGTTTTTT	CASSGTEVNEKLFF
TRBD1	.	TRBV6-5	TRBJ1-2	TGTGCCAGCAACCGCGGGACAGGCCGCGACTACACCTTC	CASNRGTGRDYTF
.	few	TRBV27	TRBJ2-2	TGTGCCAGCAGTTGGGGGGCCGGGGAGCTGTTTTTT	CASSWGAGELFF
.	once	TRBV3-1/TRBV3-2	TRBJ2-5	TGTGCCAGCAGCCTTTCAGGCATCCAAGAGACCCAGTACTTC	CASSLSGIQETQYF
.	once	TRBV29-1	TRBJ2-7	TGCAGCGTCCGGGATAGCTCCTACGAGCAGTACTTC	CSVRDSSYEQYF